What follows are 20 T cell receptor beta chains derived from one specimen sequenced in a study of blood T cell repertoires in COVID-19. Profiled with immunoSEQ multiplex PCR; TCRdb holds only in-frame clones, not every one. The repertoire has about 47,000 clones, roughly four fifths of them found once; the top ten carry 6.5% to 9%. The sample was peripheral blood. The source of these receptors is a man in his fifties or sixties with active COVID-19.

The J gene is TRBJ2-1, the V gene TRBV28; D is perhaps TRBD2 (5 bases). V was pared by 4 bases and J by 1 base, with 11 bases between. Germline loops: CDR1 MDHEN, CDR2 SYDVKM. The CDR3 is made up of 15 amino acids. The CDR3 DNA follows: TGTGCCAGCAGTTCAACCCCGGGATCCTACAATGAGCAGTTCTTC. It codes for CASSSTPGSYNEQFF.

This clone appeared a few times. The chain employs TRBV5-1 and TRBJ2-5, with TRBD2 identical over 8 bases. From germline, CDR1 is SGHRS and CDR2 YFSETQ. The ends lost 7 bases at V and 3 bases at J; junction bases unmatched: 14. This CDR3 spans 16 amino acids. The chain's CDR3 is CASHNPPPGGEETQYF. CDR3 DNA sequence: TGCGCCAGCCATAACCCTCCCCCCGGGGGGGAAGAGACCCAGTACTTC.

The CDR3 DNA is TGTGCCACCAGCAGAAGGACAGGGTATAATGAAAAACTGTTTTTT. Its translation: CATSRRTGYNEKLFF. The rearrangement joins TRBV15 to TRBJ1-4; 8 bases are a match to TRBD1. Germline-derived CDR1 and CDR2 are LNHNV and YYDKDF (reference sequence). The CDR3 has 15 amino acids. The V segment lost 2 bases and the J segment 4 bases; nucleotides outside the gene matches: 3.

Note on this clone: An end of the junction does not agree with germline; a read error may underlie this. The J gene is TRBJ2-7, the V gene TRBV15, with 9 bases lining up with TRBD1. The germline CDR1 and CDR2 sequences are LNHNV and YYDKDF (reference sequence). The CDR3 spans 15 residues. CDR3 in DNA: TGTGCCATCAGCAGAGCACAGGGGGCCACCTACGAGCAGTACTTC. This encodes CAISRAQGATYEQYF.

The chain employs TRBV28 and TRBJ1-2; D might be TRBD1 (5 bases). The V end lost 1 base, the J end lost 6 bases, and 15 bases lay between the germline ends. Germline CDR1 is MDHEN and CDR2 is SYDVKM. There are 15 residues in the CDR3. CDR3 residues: CASSLLSDGGDGYTF. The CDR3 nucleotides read TGTGCCAGCAGTTTATTATCTGACGGGGGGGATGGCTACACCTTC.

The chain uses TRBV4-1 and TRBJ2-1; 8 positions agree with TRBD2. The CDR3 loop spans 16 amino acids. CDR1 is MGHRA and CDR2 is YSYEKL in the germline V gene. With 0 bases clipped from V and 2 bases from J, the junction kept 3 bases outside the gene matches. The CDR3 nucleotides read TGCGCCAGCAGCCAAGATGAAGCGGGGGCCTACAATGAGCAGTTCTTC. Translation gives CASSQDEAGAYNEQFF.

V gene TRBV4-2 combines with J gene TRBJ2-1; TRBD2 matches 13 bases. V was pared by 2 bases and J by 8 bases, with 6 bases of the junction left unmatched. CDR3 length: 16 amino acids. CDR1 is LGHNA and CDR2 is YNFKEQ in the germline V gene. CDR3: CASSQMTSGGSDEQFF. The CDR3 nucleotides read TGTGCCAGCAGCCAAATGACTAGCGGGGGGTCCGATGAGCAGTTCTTC.

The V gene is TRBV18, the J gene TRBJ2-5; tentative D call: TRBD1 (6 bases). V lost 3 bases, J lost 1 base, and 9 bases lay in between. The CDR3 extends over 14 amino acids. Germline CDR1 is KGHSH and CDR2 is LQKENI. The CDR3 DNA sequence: TGTGCCAGCTCACCCCCAGGGGTCCAAGAGACCCAGTACTTC. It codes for CASSPPGVQETQYF. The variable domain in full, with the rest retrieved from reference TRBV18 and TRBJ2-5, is NAGVMQNPRHLVRRRGQEARLRCSPMKGHSHVYWYRQLPEEGLKFMVYLQKENIIDESGMPKERFSAEFPKEGPSILRIQQVVRGDSAAYFCASSPPGVQETQYFGPGTRLLVL.

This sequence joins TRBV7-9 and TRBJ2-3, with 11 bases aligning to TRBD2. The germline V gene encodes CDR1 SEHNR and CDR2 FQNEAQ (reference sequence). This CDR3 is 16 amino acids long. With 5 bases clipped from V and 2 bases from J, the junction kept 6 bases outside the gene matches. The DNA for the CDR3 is TGTGCCAGCAGCGGGGGACTAGCGGAATCCACAGATACGCAGTATTTT. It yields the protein CASSGGLAESTDTQYF.

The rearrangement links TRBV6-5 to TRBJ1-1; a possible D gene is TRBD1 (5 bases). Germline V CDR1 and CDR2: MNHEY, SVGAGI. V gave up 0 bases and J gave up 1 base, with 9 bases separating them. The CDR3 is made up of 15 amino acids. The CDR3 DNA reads TGTGCCAGCAGTTACTCGACCCAGGGGAACACTGAAGCTTTCTTT. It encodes CASSYSTQGNTEAFF.

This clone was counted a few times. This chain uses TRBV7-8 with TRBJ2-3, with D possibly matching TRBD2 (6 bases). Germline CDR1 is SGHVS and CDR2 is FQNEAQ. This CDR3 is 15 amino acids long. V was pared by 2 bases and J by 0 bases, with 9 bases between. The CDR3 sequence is CASSLMGLSTDTQYF. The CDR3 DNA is TGTGCCAGCAGCTTAATGGGACTCAGCACAGATACGCAGTATTTT.

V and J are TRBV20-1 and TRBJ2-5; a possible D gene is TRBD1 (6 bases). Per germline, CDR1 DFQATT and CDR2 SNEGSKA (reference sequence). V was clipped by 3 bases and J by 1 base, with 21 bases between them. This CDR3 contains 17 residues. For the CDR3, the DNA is TGCAGTGCTAGTATACCACATACAGGGTTCATCCAAGAGACCCAGTACTTC. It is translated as CSASIPHTGFIQETQYF.

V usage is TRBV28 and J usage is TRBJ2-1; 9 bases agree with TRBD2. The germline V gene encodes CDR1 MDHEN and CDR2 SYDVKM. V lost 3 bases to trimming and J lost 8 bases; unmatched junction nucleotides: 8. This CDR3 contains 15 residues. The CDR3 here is CASSFSGTSIDEQFF. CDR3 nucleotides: TGTGCCAGCAGTTTTTCCGGGACTAGCATCGATGAGCAGTTCTTC.

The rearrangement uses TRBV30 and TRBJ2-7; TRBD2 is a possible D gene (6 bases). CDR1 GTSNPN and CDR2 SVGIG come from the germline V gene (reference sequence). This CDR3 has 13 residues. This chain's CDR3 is CAQKRLGAYEQYF. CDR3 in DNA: TGTGCACAAAAAAGACTAGGAGCCTACGAGCAGTACTTC. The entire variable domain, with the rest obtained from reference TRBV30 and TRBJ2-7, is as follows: SQTIHQWPATLVQPVGSPLSLECTVEGTSNPNLYWYRQAAGRGLQLLFYSVGIGQISSEVPQNLSASRPQDRQFILSSKKLLLSDSGFYLCAQKRLGAYEQYFGPGTRLTVT.

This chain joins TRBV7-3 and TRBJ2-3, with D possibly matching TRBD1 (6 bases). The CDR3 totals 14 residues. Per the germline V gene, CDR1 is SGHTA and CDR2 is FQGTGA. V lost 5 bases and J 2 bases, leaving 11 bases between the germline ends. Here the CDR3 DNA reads TGTGCCAGCAGCCGTGGACAGACCACAGATACGCAGTATTTT. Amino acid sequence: CASSRGQTTDTQYF.

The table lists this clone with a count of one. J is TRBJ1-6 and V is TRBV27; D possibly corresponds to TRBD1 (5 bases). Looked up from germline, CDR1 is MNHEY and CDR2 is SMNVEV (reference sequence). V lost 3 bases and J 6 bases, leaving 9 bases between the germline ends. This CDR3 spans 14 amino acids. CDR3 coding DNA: TGTGCCAGCAGTTTGGGGCAGGTTAATTCACCCCTCCACTTT. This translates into CASSLGQVNSPLHF.

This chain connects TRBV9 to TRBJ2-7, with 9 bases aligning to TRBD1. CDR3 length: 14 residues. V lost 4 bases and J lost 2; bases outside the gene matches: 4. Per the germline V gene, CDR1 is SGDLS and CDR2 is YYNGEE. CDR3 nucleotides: TGTGCCAGCAGCCTAGGACAGGGGCCCTACGAGCAGTACTTC. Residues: CASSLGQGPYEQYF.

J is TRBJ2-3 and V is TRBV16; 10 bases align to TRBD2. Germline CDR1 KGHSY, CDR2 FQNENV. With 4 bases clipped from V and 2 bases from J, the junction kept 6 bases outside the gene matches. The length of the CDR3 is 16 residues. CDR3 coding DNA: TGTGCCAGCAGCCTGCGAGCGGGAGGGAACACAGATACGCAGTATTTT. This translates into CASSLRAGGNTDTQYF.

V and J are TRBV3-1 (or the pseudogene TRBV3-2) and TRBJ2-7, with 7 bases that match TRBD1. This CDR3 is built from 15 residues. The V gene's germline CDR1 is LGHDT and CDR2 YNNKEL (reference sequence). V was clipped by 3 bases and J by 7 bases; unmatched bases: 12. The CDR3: CASSQEDRVFDEQYF. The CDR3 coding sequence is TGTGCCAGCAGCCAGGAAGACAGGGTTTTCGATGAGCAGTACTTC.

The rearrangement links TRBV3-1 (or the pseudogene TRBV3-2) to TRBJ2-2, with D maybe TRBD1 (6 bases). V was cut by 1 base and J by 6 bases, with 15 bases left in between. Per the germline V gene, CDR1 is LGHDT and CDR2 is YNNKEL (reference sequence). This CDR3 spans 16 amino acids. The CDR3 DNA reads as TGTGCCAGCAGCCAAGTGTCTAGGGGGAGCGCCGGGGAGCTGTTTTTT. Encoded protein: CASSQVSRGSAGELFF.